These T cell receptor beta chains were read from a single sample in a study of Graves' ophthalmopathy and Graves' hyperthyroidism. TCRdb fed the multiplex PCR reads into MiXCR, producing one record per CDR3 protein. The table records about 500,000 distinct CDR3 sequences, 35% to 45% of them present only once. The sequencing sample was made of peripheral blood or thyroid tissue (not recorded which). These receptors all come from an adult man with Graves' hyperthyroidism. Both conserved end residues are part of each CDR3. The D gene is left open where the match is weak. Expanded clones get a size class; other rows say once, few or many, or leave the size out.

v_gene,abundance,d_gene,j_gene,len,CDR3aa,CDR3nt
TRBV5-1,many,TRBD2,TRBJ2-2,17,CASSFLTSASNTGELFF,TGCGCCAGCAGCTTCCTGACTAGCGCCTCGAACACCGGGGAGCTGTTTTTT
TRBV10-3,many,-,TRBJ1-2,14,CAISESGRNYGYTF,TGTGCCATCAGTGAGTCTGGACGGAACTATGGCTACACCTTC
TRBV6-5,few,-,TRBJ1-1,16,CASSELVWDMNTEAFF,TGTGCCAGCAGTGAACTAGTTTGGGACATGAACACTGAAGCTTTCTTT
TRBV6-6,-,TRBD1,TRBJ2-5,14,CASSYSRGRGTQYF,TGTGCCAGCAGTTACTCCAGGGGGCGGGGGACCCAGTACTTC
TRBV6-1,-,TRBD1,TRBJ1-2,13,CASRDQGEDGYTF,TGTGCCAGCAGGGACCAGGGGGAAGATGGCTACACCTTC
TRBV5-1,many,TRBD1,TRBJ2-7,13,CASSRDRVYEQYF,TGCGCCAGCAGCAGGGACAGAGTCTACGAGCAGTACTTC
TRBV11-3,many,TRBD1,TRBJ1-1,14,CASSSEGQYTEAFF,TGTGCCAGCAGCTCAGAGGGACAGTACACTGAAGCTTTCTTT
TRBV5-1,once,-,TRBJ2-7,15,CASSLGTGLTYEQYF,TGCGCCAGCAGCTTGGGTACGGGTCTAACCTACGAGCAGTACTTC
TRBV29-1,-,TRBD2,TRBJ2-6,16,CSRRGGRSSGANVLTF,TGCAGCCGCAGGGGCGGGAGGAGCTCTGGGGCCAACGTCCTGACTTTC
TRBV25-1,many,TRBD2,TRBJ2-7,11,CASSAGTSVYF,TGTGCCAGCAGTGCCGGGACTAGCGTCTACTTC
TRBV25-1,-,-,TRBJ2-6,19,CASSAPVGSSGSGANVLTF,TGTGCCAGCAGTGCGCCCGTTGGGAGTAGCGGCTCTGGGGCCAACGTCCTGACTTTC
TRBV29-1,-,TRBD1,TRBJ2-7,11,CSVGQGNEQYF,TGCAGCGTAGGACAGGGGAACGAGCAGTACTTC
TRBV11-2,-,-,TRBJ2-3,15,CASSRGLGSTDTQYF,TGTGCCAGCAGCCGAGGGCTAGGGAGCACAGATACGCAGTATTTT
TRBV29-1,many,-,TRBJ1-2,11,CSVHSNYGYTF,TGCAGCGTTCACAGTAACTATGGCTACACCTTC
TRBV7-9,-,-,TRBJ1-2,15,CASSLAQGPYYDYTF,TGTGCCAGCAGCTTAGCCCAGGGGCCATACTATGACTACACCTTC
TRBV5-8,many,-,TRBJ1-2,15,CASSLDPTGSYGYTF,TGTGCCAGCAGCTTGGACCCGACAGGATCCTATGGCTACACCTTC
TRBV12-3/TRBV12-4,few,-,TRBJ2-1,13,CASLGLVLNEQFF,TGTGCCAGCTTAGGGCTTGTCCTCAATGAGCAGTTCTTC
TRBV7-8,many,-,TRBJ1-2,14,CASSLSRGNYGYTF,TGTGCCAGCAGCTTATCCCGGGGGAACTATGGCTACACCTTC
TRBV7-2,-,TRBD2,TRBJ2-5,16,CASSSGLAETQETQYF,TGTGCCAGCAGCTCAGGACTAGCGGAGACTCAAGAGACCCAGTACTTC
TRBV2,few,TRBD1,TRBJ2-7,15,CASSAQTGEYYEQYF,TGTGCCAGCAGTGCTCAGACAGGGGAGTACTACGAGCAGTACTTC
TRBV2,many,-,TRBJ2-7,12,CASRAVSYEQYF,TGTGCCAGCCGTGCCGTCTCCTACGAGCAGTACTTC
TRBV9,-,-,TRBJ2-2,16,CASTRVGGPNTGELFF,TGTGCCAGCACCCGAGTGGGGGGTCCGAACACCGGGGAGCTGTTTTTT
TRBV27,many,-,TRBJ1-2,13,CASSLAGSGGYTF,TGTGCCAGCAGTTTAGCAGGGAGCGGTGGCTACACCTTC
TRBV9,few,TRBD1,TRBJ1-3,15,CASSVGDSAGNTIYF,TGTGCCAGCAGCGTAGGGGACAGTGCTGGAAACACCATATATTTT
TRBV2,many,-,TRBJ1-5,14,CASSEGGWNQPQHF,TGTGCCAGCAGTGAAGGGGGGTGGAATCAGCCCCAGCATTTT
TRBV5-8,many,TRBD1,TRBJ2-7,15,CASMSQGDRGYEQYF,TGTGCCAGCATGAGTCAGGGGGATCGGGGATACGAGCAGTACTTC
TRBV15,few,-,TRBJ2-2,15,CATSLQGVDTGELFF,TGTGCCACCAGTCTTCAGGGAGTGGACACCGGGGAGCTGTTTTTT
TRBV7-8,many,-,TRBJ2-5,14,CASSPPGFGETQYF,TGTGCCAGCAGCCCTCCAGGGTTCGGGGAGACCCAGTACTTC
TRBV5-6,many,TRBD2,TRBJ2-5,15,CASIHLAGLRETQYF,TGTGCCAGCATCCATCTAGCGGGGCTACGAGAGACCCAGTACTTC
TRBV5-6,-,-,TRBJ2-7,17,CASSPFIVTGSSYEQYF,TGTGCCAGCAGCCCGTTCATCGTAACAGGAAGCTCCTACGAGCAGTACTTC
TRBV15,many,-,TRBJ1-5,17,CATSSGGQGQSNQPQHF,TGTGCCACCAGCAGCGGTGGGCAGGGACAATCTAATCAGCCCCAGCATTTT
TRBV7-3,-,-,TRBJ1-1,14,CASSLTREDTEASF,TGTGCCAGCAGCTTAACCAGGGAGGACACTGAGGCTTCCTTT
TRBV2,many,-,TRBJ1-1,13,CASPGQMNTEAFF,TGTGCCTCCCCCGGACAGATGAACACTGAAGCTTTCTTT
TRBV7-3,many,-,TRBJ2-5,13,CASSPDSQETQYF,TGTGCCAGCAGCCCGGACAGTCAAGAGACCCAGTACTTC
TRBV11-3,-,TRBD1,TRBJ2-5,16,CASSQPGQGVQETQYF,TGTGCCAGCAGCCAACCGGGACAGGGGGTTCAAGAGACCCAGTACTTC
TRBV19,many,-,TRBJ1-1,14,CASTPRTKNTEAFF,TGTGCCAGTACCCCAAGGACAAAGAACACTGAAGCTTTCTTT
TRBV7-8,many,-,TRBJ2-2,13,CASSLAVTGELFF,TGTGCCAGCAGCTTAGCGGTCACCGGGGAGCTGTTTTTT
TRBV7-9,few,TRBD2,TRBJ2-3,14,CASSISGSTDTQYF,TGTGCCAGCAGCATAAGCGGGAGTACAGATACGCAGTATTTT
TRBV11-2,-,TRBD1,TRBJ1-6,12,CATTGGYSPLHF,TGTGCTACAACAGGGGGTTATTCACCCCTCCACTTT
TRBV25-1,few,TRBD1,TRBJ2-3,18,CASSPNGDRGPSTDTQYF,TGTGCCAGCAGTCCTAATGGGGACAGGGGGCCTTCGACAGATACGCAGTATTTT
TRBV3-1,-,-,TRBJ2-7,14,CASSQDPGTYEQYF,TGTGCCAGCAGCCAAGACCCCGGGACCTACGAGCAGTACTTC
TRBV7-3,few,-,TRBJ2-1,13,CASSPFLTNEQFF,TGTGCCAGCAGCCCTTTCCTGACCAATGAGCAGTTCTTC
TRBV7-9,-,-,TRBJ2-5,14,CASSFRDNQETQYF,TGTGCCAGCAGCTTCCGGGACAACCAAGAGACCCAGTACTTC
TRBV7-9,-,-,TRBJ2-7,14,CASSVQGTSYEQYF,TGTGCCAGCAGCGTACAGGGAACATCCTACGAGCAGTACTTC
TRBV12-3/TRBV12-4,many,-,TRBJ1-1,14,CASIGSGLNTEAFF,TGTGCCAGCATAGGATCCGGACTTAACACTGAAGCTTTCTTT
TRBV24-1,-,-,TRBJ2-2,18,CATSALLPGRLNTGELFF,TGTGCCACCAGTGCCCTCTTACCGGGACGTCTGAACACCGGGGAGCTGTTTTTT
TRBV24-1,many,-,TRBJ2-6,15,CATSDSGSGANVLTF,TGTGCCACCAGTGACTCAGGGTCGGGGGCCAACGTCCTGACTTTC
TRBV7-9,-,TRBD2,TRBJ2-7,16,CASSLGGRDRAYEQYF,TGTGCCAGCAGCTTAGGCGGGAGGGACCGCGCCTACGAGCAGTACTTC
TRBV6-5,few,-,TRBJ2-6,16,CASSYLGAPGANVLTF,TGTGCCAGCAGTTACTTGGGGGCCCCTGGGGCCAACGTCCTGACTTTC
TRBV7-2,-,-,TRBJ1-4,16,CASSSNHEGAGEKLFF,TGTGCCAGCAGTTCCAACCATGAGGGCGCGGGGGAAAAACTGTTTTTT
TRBV29-1,many,-,TRBJ2-7,11,CSVRRGYEQYF,TGCAGCGTTAGACGGGGCTACGAGCAGTACTTC
TRBV7-8,many,TRBD1,TRBJ1-3,16,CASSAGGANSGNTIYF,TGTGCCAGCAGCGCAGGGGGGGCGAACTCTGGAAACACCATATATTTT
TRBV7-9,many,TRBD1,TRBJ1-1,16,CASSVTGTGRNTEAFF,TGTGCCAGCAGCGTAACCGGGACAGGGAGGAACACTGAAGCTTTCTTT
TRBV10-3,-,TRBD2,TRBJ2-1,17,CAISESGGTFLRYEQFF,TGTGCCATCAGTGAGTCGGGGGGGACTTTTCTGAGGTATGAGCAGTTCTTC
TRBV7-9,many,-,TRBJ1-3,14,CASSLIGPGNTIYF,TGTGCCAGCAGCTTAATAGGCCCTGGAAACACCATATATTTT